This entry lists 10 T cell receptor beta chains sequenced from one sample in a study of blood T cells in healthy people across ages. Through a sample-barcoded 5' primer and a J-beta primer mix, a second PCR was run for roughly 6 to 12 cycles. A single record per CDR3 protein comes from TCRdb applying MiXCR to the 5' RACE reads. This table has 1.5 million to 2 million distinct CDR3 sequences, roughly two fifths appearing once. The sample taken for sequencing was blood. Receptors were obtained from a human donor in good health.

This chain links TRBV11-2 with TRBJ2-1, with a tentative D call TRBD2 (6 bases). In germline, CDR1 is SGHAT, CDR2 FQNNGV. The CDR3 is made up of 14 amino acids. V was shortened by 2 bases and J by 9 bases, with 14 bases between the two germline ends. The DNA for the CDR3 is TGTGCCAGCAGCTTAATACTAGCTAGTGTTGAGCAGTTCTTC. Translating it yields CASSLILASVEQFF.

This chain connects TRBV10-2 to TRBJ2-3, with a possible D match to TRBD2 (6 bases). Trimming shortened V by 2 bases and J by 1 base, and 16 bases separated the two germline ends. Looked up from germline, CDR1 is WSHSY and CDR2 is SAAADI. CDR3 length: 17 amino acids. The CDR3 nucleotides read TGCGCCAGCAGTGAGCTTCTTTGGGAGGCTCGCACAGATACGCAGTATTTT. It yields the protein CASSELLWEARTDTQYF.

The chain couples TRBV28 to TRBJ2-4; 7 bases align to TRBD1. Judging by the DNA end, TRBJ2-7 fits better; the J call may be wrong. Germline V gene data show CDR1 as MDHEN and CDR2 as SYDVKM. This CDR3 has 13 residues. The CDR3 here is CATNIGTVIEQYF. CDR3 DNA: TGTGCCACAAACATAGGGACAGTCATCGAGCAGTACTTC.

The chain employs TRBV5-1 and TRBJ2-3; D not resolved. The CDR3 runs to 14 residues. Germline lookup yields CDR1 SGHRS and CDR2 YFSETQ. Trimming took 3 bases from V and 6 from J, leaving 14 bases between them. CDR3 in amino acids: CASSSREWWDTQYF. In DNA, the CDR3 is TGCGCCAGCAGCTCGCGTGAATGGTGGGATACGCAGTATTTT.

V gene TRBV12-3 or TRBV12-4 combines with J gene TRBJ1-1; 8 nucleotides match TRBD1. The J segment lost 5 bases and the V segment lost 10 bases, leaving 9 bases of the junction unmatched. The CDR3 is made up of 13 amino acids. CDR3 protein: CATQTGAGTEAFF. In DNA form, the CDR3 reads TGTGCCACCCAGACAGGGGCTGGAACTGAAGCTTTCTTT.

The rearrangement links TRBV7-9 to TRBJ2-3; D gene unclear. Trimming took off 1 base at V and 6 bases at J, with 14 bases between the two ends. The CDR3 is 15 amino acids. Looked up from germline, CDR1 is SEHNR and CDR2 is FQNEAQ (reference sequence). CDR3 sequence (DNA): TGTGCCAGCAGCTTAGTAGGTTCCCGGGCGGATACGCAGTATTTT. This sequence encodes CASSLVGSRADTQYF.

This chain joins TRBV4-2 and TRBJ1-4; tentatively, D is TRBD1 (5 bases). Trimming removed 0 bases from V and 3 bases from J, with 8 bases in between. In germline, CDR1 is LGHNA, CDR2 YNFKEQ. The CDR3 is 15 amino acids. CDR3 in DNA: TGTGCCAGCAGCCAAGACGGGACCTCTAATGAAAAACTGTTTTTT. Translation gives CASSQDGTSNEKLFF.

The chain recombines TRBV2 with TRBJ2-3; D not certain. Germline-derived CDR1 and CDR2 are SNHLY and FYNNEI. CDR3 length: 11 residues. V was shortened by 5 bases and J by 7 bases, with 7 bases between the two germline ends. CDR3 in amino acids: CASSPYYTQYF. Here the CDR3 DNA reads TGTGCCAGCAGTCCATATTATACGCAGTATTTT.

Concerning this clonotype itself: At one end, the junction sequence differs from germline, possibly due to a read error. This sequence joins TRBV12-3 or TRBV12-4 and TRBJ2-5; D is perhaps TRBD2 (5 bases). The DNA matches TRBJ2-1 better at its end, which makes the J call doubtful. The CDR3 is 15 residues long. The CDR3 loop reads CVSSKDLVVWETQFF. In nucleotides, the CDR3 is TGTGTCAGCAGTAAAGATTTGGTTGTGTGGGAGACCCAGTTCTTC.

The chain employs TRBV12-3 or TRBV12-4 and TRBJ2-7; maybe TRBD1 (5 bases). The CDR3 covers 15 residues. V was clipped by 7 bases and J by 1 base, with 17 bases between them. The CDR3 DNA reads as TGTGCCAGCAAACCAGGGTTCGGGCCGTCCTACGAGCAGTACTTC. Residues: CASKPGFGPSYEQYF.